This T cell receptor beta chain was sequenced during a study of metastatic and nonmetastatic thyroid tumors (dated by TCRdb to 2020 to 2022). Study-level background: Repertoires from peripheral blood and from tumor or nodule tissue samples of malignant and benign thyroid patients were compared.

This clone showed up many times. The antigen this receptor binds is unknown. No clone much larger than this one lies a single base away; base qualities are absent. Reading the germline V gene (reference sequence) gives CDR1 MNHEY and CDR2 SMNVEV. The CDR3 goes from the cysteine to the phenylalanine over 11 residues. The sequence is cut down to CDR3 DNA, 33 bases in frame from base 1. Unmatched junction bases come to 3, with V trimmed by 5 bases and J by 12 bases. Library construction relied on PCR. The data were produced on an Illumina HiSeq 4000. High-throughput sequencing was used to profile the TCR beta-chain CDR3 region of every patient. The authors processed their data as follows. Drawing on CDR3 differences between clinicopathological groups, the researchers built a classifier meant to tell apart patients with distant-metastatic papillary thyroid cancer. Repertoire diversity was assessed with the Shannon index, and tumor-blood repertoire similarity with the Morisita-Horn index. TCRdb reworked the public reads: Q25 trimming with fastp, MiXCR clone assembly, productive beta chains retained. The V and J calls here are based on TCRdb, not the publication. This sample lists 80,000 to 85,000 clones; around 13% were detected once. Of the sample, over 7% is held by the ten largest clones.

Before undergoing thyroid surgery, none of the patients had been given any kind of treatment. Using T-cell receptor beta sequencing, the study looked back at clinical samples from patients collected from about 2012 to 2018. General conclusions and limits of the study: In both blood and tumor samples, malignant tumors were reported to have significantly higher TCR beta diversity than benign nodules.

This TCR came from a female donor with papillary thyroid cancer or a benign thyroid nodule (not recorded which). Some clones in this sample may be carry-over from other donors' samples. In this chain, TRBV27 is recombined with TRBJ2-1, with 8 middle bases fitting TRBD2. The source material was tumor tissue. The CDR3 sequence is CASSVGTRQFF. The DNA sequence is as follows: TGTGCCAGCAGTGTTGGGACTAGGCAGTTCTTC.